These 11 T cell receptor beta chains share one sample of origin, sequenced in a study of identical twins' blood T cells. TCRdb reprocessed the 5' RACE reads via MiXCR and lists one record per CDR3 protein. Here the sample spans roughly 340,000 distinct CDR3 sequences, over 25% being singletons. Sequences were obtained from PBMCs. The receptors were sampled from a woman aged 18-50 years in good health.

This clonotype was counted once. The rearrangement joins TRBV5-1 to TRBJ2-7; D is unresolved. The CDR3 covers 17 residues. Germline loops: CDR1 SGHRS, CDR2 YFSETQ. Trimming removed 0 bases at V and 2 bases at J, with 18 bases between. CDR3 bases: TGCGCCAGCAGCTTGGTTGGAAGAGGTGGCAGAACCTACGAGCAGTACTTC. This gives the protein CASSLVGRGGRTYEQYF.

This clonotype was seen a handful of times. The chain recombines TRBV29-1 with TRBJ1-2; D uncertain. Trimming left V 1 base short and J 5 bases short, with 14 bases between. The germline gives CDR1 SQVTM, CDR2 ANQGSEA. The CDR3 totals 14 residues. CDR3 DNA: TGCAGCGTTGAAGGCCCCGGGGTTAGATATGGCTACACCTTC. Translating gives CSVEGPGVRYGYTF.

This clonotype was seen more than once but under ten times. This chain joins TRBV7-9 and TRBJ1-2; 8 bases are a match to TRBD1. Germline trimming cut 5 bases from V and 6 bases from J; bases unmatched to any gene: 8. The CDR3 has 14 residues. The germline CDR1 and CDR2 sequences are SEHNR and FQNEAQ (reference sequence). DNA of the CDR3: TGTGCCAGCAGCAACAGGGGGAAACTCGATGGCTACACCTTC. It is translated as CASSNRGKLDGYTF. The whole variable domain, remainder taken from reference TRBV7-9 and TRBJ1-2, is DTGVSQNPRHKITKRGQNVTFRCDPISEHNRLYWYRQTLGQGPEFLTYFQNEAQLEKSRLLSDRFSAERPKGSFSTLEIQRTEQGDSAMYLCASSNRGKLDGYTFGSGTRLTVV.

This clonotype was counted a few times. J is TRBJ2-3 and V is TRBV6-4, with 13 bases that match TRBD2. The germline gives CDR1 MRHNA, CDR2 SNTAGT. The trim removed 5 bases at V and 5 bases at J, leaving 4 bases unmatched. This CDR3 has 15 amino acids. CDR3 DNA: TGTGCCAGCAGTACTAGCGGGGGGGCCGAAGATACGCAGTATTTT. The encoded protein is CASSTSGGAEDTQYF.

Notes on this clonotype: A junction end diverges from the germline sequence, so it may reflect a read error. This chain joins TRBV5-1 and TRBJ2-1; a weak D match, TRBD2 (6 bases). The length of the CDR3 is 16 residues. Germline CDR1 SGHRS, CDR2 YFSETQ. The CDR3 DNA follows: TGTGCCAGCAGCTTGGTGGGAGGAAGCTCCTACAATGAGCAGTTCTTC. It is translated as CASSLVGGSSYNEQFF.

This clonotype turned up a few times. This chain connects TRBV29-1 to TRBJ1-3; 8 bases align to TRBD1. Per germline, CDR1 SQVTM and CDR2 ANQGSEA. The CDR3 runs 14 residues. V shed 5 bases and J 3 bases; nucleotides not matched to a gene: 6. This CDR3 reads CSVTRQGSGNTIYF. CDR3 DNA: TGCAGCGTTACGAGACAGGGGAGTGGAAACACCATATATTTT.

This clonotype turned up a few times. V usage is TRBV10-3 and J usage is TRBJ1-5; 10 nucleotides match TRBD1. Germline CDR1 ENHRY, CDR2 SYGVKD. The CDR3 covers 15 residues. The trim removed 8 bases at V and 7 bases at J, leaving 11 bases unmatched. Here the CDR3 DNA reads TGTGCCATCGCTGACGGGACAGGGGTTCACCAGCCCCAGCATTTT. Residues: CAIADGTGVHQPQHF.

CDR3 sequence reads: CASSWTSFGEQFF. The CDR3 DNA reads as TGTGCCAGCAGCTGGACTAGCTTTGGTGAGCAGTTCTTC. The chain couples TRBV3-1 to TRBJ2-1; 8 bases match TRBD2. Per germline, CDR1 LGHDT and CDR2 YNNKEL (reference sequence). The length of the CDR3 is 13 residues. J gave up 9 bases and V 5 bases, and 6 bases lay outside the gene matches.

The chain couples TRBV5-1 to TRBJ1-2, with TRBD1 matching over 7 bases. The CDR3 consists of 13 residues. Germline trimming cut 6 bases from V and 2 bases from J; bases unmatched to any gene: 4. Germline V lookup: CDR1 SGHRS, CDR2 YFSETQ. The chain's CDR3 is CASTTGRNYGYTF. DNA for the CDR3: TGCGCCAGCACGACAGGGAGGAACTATGGCTACACCTTC.

This clonotype showed up just a few times. The chain combines TRBV2 with TRBJ1-1; 7 bases are a match to TRBD1. Germline V CDR1 and CDR2: SNHLY, FYNNEI. The CDR3 contains 14 residues. V was clipped by 4 bases and J by 4 bases; unmatched bases: 6. CDR3 loop: CASSGQGGLTEAFF. The CDR3 DNA follows: TGTGCCAGCAGTGGTCAAGGGGGCCTCACTGAAGCTTTCTTT.

The rearrangement joins TRBV19 to TRBJ1-2; no firm D call. This CDR3 contains 17 residues. Trimming removed 5 bases from V and 1 base from J, with 20 bases in between. From germline, CDR1 is LNHDA and CDR2 SQIVND (reference sequence). Here the CDR3 reads CASSPSPDGRINYGYTF. The CDR3 DNA sequence: TGTGCCAGTAGTCCTTCACCGGACGGTCGAATTAACTATGGCTACACCTTC. The variable domain in full, completed from reference TRBV19 and TRBJ1-2, reads DGGITQSPKYLFRKEGQNVTLSCEQNLNHDAMYWYRQDPGQGLRLIYYSQIVNDFQKGDIAEGYSVSREKKESFPLTVTSAQKNPTAFYLCASSPSPDGRINYGYTFGSGTRLTVV.